This T cell receptor beta chain emerged from a study of blood T cell repertoires in COVID-19. This table comes from immunoSEQ multiplex PCR, and its TCRdb copy is limited to in-frame clones, with some not included. The sample has some 26,000 clones, around 85% seen once. The sequencing sample was made of peripheral blood. This clonotype was sampled from a human donor with active COVID-19. The donor label of this sample is uncertain.

The CDR3 loop is CAISDRTSGTYEQYF. Written as DNA, the CDR3 is TGTGCCATCAGCGATAGGACTAGCGGGACCTACGAGCAGTACTTC. The rearrangement uses TRBV10-3 and TRBJ2-7, with 12 bases that match TRBD2. The germline CDR1 and CDR2 sequences are ENHRY and SYGVKD. The CDR3 consists of 15 residues. The V and J ends lost 6 bases and 2 bases, in that order; junction bases with no gene match: 5.